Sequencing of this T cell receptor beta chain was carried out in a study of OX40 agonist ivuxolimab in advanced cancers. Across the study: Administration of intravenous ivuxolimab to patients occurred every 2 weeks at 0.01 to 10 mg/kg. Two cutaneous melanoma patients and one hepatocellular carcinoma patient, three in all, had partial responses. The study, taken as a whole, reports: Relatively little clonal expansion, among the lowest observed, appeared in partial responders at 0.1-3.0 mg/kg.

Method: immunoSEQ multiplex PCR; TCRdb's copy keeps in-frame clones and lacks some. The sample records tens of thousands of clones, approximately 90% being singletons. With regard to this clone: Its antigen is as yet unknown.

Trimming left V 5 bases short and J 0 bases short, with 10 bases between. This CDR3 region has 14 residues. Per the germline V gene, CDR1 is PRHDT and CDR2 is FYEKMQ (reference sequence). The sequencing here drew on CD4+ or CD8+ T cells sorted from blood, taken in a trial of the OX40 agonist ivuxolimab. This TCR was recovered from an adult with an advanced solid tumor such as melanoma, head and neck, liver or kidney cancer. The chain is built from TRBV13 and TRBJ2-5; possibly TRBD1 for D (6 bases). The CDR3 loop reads CASSPRQDQETQYF. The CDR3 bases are TGTGCCAGCAGCCCACGACAGGACCAAGAGACCCAGTACTTC.